This T cell receptor beta chain was identified in a study of regulatory T cells in long-lasting Graves disease. Study background: The term persistent Graves' disease signified upward of 5 years on antithyroid drugs with positive TSH receptor antibodies.

Time point given: persistent/refractory GD, antithyroid drugs over 5 years with positive TRAb. Following extraction of RNA from PBMCs, that RNA was used to make the TCR library. Arm-PCR of CDR3 regions and iRepertoire HTBI primers were the basis on which TCR beta libraries were built. TCRdb re-called the multiplex PCR reads through MiXCR, storing one row per CDR3 protein. The data hold roughly 700,000 distinct CDR3 sequences, with about 32% observed a single time. This clonotype has only a few counts. This specimen consisted of peripheral blood mononuclear cells (PBMCs), obtained when the disease was refractory, from a patient treated with antithyroid drugs. The source is a female donor with Graves disease.

The CDR3, as DNA: TGTGCCAGCAGTCTCCATCGACAGGGGGCTGGTAATTCACCCCTCCACTTT. It yields the protein CASSLHRQGAGNSPLHF. The chain links TRBV27 to TRBJ1-6; 10 bases align to TRBD1. The germline gives CDR1 MNHEY, CDR2 SMNVEV (reference sequence). After removal of 5 bases from V and 6 bases from J, the junction contained 10 bases not matched to a gene. The length of the CDR3 is 17 residues.